This TCR beta chain was retrieved from a study of vaccination and CD4 T cells after COVID-19. The overall study: As a positive control, some control cultures were given a CEFX pool, while others were given an HIV-1 Nef pool or no peptide.

About this clonotype itself: The antigen is undetermined.

Treatment reported: roughly 11-day PBMC culture with coronavirus spike peptide pools or control peptides (ViraFEST assay). CDR1 is DFQATT and CDR2 is SNEGSKA in the germline V gene (reference sequence). The CDR3 has 15 residues. Trimming cost V 1 base and J 4 bases, with 16 bases left between them. Regarding the study as a whole: From a median of roughly 21 to 38, SARS-CoV-2-reactive clonotypes increased, though not significantly.

The assay that was used to sequence DNA from cultured CD4+ T cells was the Oncomine TCR Beta short-read assay. The authors extracted genomic DNA from cultured CD4+ T cells. MiXCR, applied by TCRdb to the PCR reads, yields one record per CDR3 protein. The sample includes about 19,000 distinct CDR3 sequences, around 83% seen only once; the top ten take roughly 15%. This chain connects TRBV20-1 to TRBJ1-2; the D is unclear. Specimen: CD4+ T cells from blood, cultured in vitro, collected after SARS-CoV-2 vaccination. The origin of this receptor is a human donor who received a COVID-19 vaccine. CDR3 amino acids: CSARVSVRRSYGYTF. CDR3 bases: TGCAGTGCTAGAGTCTCCGTGCGGAGGAGCTATGGCTACACCTTC.